The 26 T cell receptor beta chains listed next were all sequenced from one sample in a study of T cells in Graves' hyperthyroidism and ophthalmopathy. Amplified regions were TCR beta CDR3 sequences from RNA transcripts. Using the HTBI primer set, a first-round RT-PCR was run on the TCR CDR3. TCRdb re-derived calls from the multiplex PCR reads in MiXCR, one entry per CDR3 protein. The sample holds hundreds of thousands of distinct CDR3 sequences, approximately 15% seen once. The sample was blood. The receptors originated from a woman younger than 35 with Graves' hyperthyroidism.

Only a few counts were recorded for this clonotype. The chain has TRBV5-1 and TRBJ2-5; D call uncertain. The CDR3 is 14 amino acids. V gave up 1 base and J gave up 2 bases, with 9 bases separating them. Per germline, CDR1 SGHRS and CDR2 YFSETQ. The CDR3 spells CASSLTQVQETQYF. The CDR3 region has the DNA TGCGCCAGCAGCTTGACCCAGGTACAAGAGACCCAGTACTTC. Looking up the rest from reference TRBV5-1 and TRBJ2-5 gives the full variable domain: KAGVTQTPRYLIKTRGQQVTLSCSPISGHRSVSWYQQTPGQGLQFLFEYFSETQRNKGNFPGRFSGRQFSNSRSEMNVSTLELGDSALYLCASSLTQVQETQYFGPGTRLLVL.

This clonotype was counted only a few times. The rearrangement joins TRBV4-1 to TRBJ1-1; weak D call: TRBD1 (6 bases). Trimming removed 10 bases from V and 4 bases from J, with 19 bases in between. Germline CDR1 and CDR2: MGHRA and YSYEKL. CDR3 length: 14 amino acids. The CDR3 DNA is TGCGCCACCAGGGGACCCCTTAGGGGCACTGAAGCTTTCTTT. It codes for CATRGPLRGTEAFF.

This clonotype appeared many times. J is TRBJ2-7 and V is TRBV3-1, with a possible D match to TRBD2 (6 bases). CDR1 is LGHDT and CDR2 is YNNKEL in the germline V gene (reference sequence). The CDR3 is 14 amino acids. Trimming took 0 bases from V and 6 from J, leaving 12 bases between them. The CDR3 coding sequence is TGTGCCAGCAGCCAAGATTGGGGAGGTATCGAGCAGTACTTC. Protein product: CASSQDWGGIEQYF.

This clonotype was recorded many times. The CDR3 coding sequence is TGTGCCAGCAGTGAGGGGGGGGGCGGATCACCCCTCCACTTT. It is translated as CASSEGGGGSPLHF. The rearrangement joins TRBV12-3 or TRBV12-4 to TRBJ1-6; tentative D call: TRBD1 (6 bases). The CDR3 consists of 14 residues. Trimming pared 5 bases from V and 10 bases from J, leaving 15 bases between.

The chain has TRBV9 and TRBJ2-2, with TRBD2 as a possible D gene (6 bases). The CDR3 consists of 13 residues. The germline CDR1 and CDR2 sequences are SGDLS and YYNGEE. Trimming cost V 3 bases and J 5 bases, with 8 bases left between them. The chain's CDR3 is CASSGRGTGELFF. CDR3 DNA sequence: TGTGCCAGCAGCGGACGGGGGACCGGGGAGCTGTTTTTT.

This clonotype has ten or more counts. J is TRBJ2-5 and V is TRBV20-1; D is possibly TRBD1 (6 bases). The CDR3 spans 16 residues. The V and J ends lost 1 base and 5 bases respectively, with 20 bases between them. Germline V lookup: CDR1 DFQATT, CDR2 SNEGSKA (reference sequence). CDR3 sequence (DNA): TGCAGTGCTAGAGCATACTGGACAGAGGCTGGGGAGACCCAGTACTTC. This codes for CSARAYWTEAGETQYF.

This clonotype occurred many times. This chain uses TRBV2 with TRBJ2-7, with 7 bases identical to TRBD1. From germline, CDR1 is SNHLY and CDR2 FYNNEI. CDR3 length equals 13 residues. With 7 bases clipped from V and 1 base from J, the junction kept 4 bases outside the gene matches. The CDR3 nucleotides are TGTGCCAGCACTACGACAGGGTCCTACGAGCAGTACTTC. Its translation: CASTTTGSYEQYF.

This clonotype has a count of ten or more. The gene calls are TRBV2 and TRBJ2-3; TRBD2 aligns across 12 bases. Germline trimming cut 6 bases from V and 5 bases from J; bases unmatched to any gene: 6. The CDR3 consists of 15 residues. CDR1 SNHLY and CDR2 FYNNEI come from the germline V gene. In DNA form, the CDR3 reads TGTGCCAGCAGGAGGACTAGCGGGGATATAGATACGCAGTATTTT. The encoded protein is CASRRTSGDIDTQYF.

This clonotype was seen at least ten times. V and J are TRBV4-1 and TRBJ2-7, with TRBD2 matching 7 bases. The CDR3 has 15 amino acids. After removal of 4 bases from V and 0 bases from J, the junction contained 6 bases not matched to a gene. CDR1 MGHRA and CDR2 YSYEKL come from the germline V gene. The CDR3 here is CASSPGLVSSYEQYF. CDR3 nucleotide sequence: TGCGCCAGCAGCCCCGGACTAGTGAGCTCCTACGAGCAGTACTTC.

This chain connects TRBV3-1 to TRBJ2-7; D is possibly TRBD2 (5 bases). With 4 bases removed from V and 5 bases from J, the gap between germline ends came to 12 bases. CDR1 LGHDT and CDR2 YNNKEL come from the germline V gene (reference sequence). This CDR3 comprises 13 residues. In DNA form, the CDR3 reads TGTGCCAGCAGCCGAGAGAATAGCGACGAGCAGTACTTC. The encoded protein is CASSRENSDEQYF.

This clonotype has more than one count but fewer than ten. The V gene is TRBV6-2 or TRBV6-3, the J gene TRBJ1-2, with a weak D call TRBD1 (6 bases). V was trimmed by 2 bases and J by 6 bases, leaving 19 bases between them. Per germline, CDR1 MNHEY and CDR2 SVGEGT. The CDR3 runs to 16 residues. This CDR3 reads CASSYGGNRDHNGYTF. CDR3 coding DNA: TGTGCCAGCAGTTACGGTGGTAACAGGGATCATAATGGCTACACCTTC.

This clonotype was seen at least ten times. V gene TRBV20-1 combines with J gene TRBJ2-2, with TRBD2 matching 9 bases. Germline assignment: CDR1 DFQATT and CDR2 SNEGSKA (reference sequence). Trimming took 0 bases from V and 7 from J; bases not matched to a gene: 9. The CDR3 is 16 amino acids. The CDR3 sequence is CSARDRGGGEIGELFF. The CDR3 nucleotides are TGCAGTGCTAGAGATCGTGGCGGGGGGGAGATCGGGGAGCTGTTTTTT.

The chain recombines TRBV4-1 with TRBJ2-3; 13 bases align to TRBD2. Trimming removed 4 bases from V and 7 bases from J; junction bases left unmatched: 14. The CDR3 has 18 amino acids. CDR1 and CDR2 (germline): MGHRA, YSYEKL. This CDR3 is CASSPGLAGISSGNTQYF. In nucleotides, the CDR3 is TGCGCCAGCAGCCCGGGACTAGCGGGGATATCTTCCGGGAATACGCAGTATTTT.

This clonotype came up many times. This chain uses TRBV30 with TRBJ1-4; D gene unclear. The length of the CDR3 is 11 residues. V lost 7 bases to trimming and J lost 8 bases, with 11 bases between them. Germline CDR1 and CDR2: GTSNPN and SVGIG (reference sequence). CDR3 DNA: TGTGCCTCTGTAGGGAACGAAAAACTGTTTTTT. Residues: CASVGNEKLFF.

The V call is TRBV6-1, the J call TRBJ1-2; 7 nucleotides match TRBD1. Trimming removed 5 bases from V and 0 bases from J; junction bases left unmatched: 9. The CDR3 is 16 amino acids. CDR1 and CDR2 from the germline V gene are MNHNS and SASEGT. CDR3 sequence: CASSPGQGEANYGYTF. The CDR3 DNA is TGTGCCAGCAGTCCGGGGCAGGGGGAGGCTAACTATGGCTACACCTTC.

This clonotype was recorded at least ten times. The chain is built from TRBV5-5 and TRBJ2-7; D could derive from TRBD1 or TRBD2 (5 bases each). The V gene's germline CDR1 is SGHKS and CDR2 YYEKEE (reference sequence). The CDR3 spans 15 residues. V lost 0 bases and J lost 5, with 15 bases in between. The CDR3 is CASSLGGRPRDEQYF. CDR3 in DNA: TGTGCCAGCAGCTTGGGGGGCAGGCCGAGGGACGAGCAGTACTTC.

This chain connects TRBV20-1 to TRBJ2-7; weak D call: TRBD2 (5 bases). Trimming took 4 bases from V and 1 from J, leaving 23 bases between them. The CDR3 spans 17 residues. CDR1 is DFQATT, CDR2 SNEGSKA, per germline (reference sequence). CDR3 in amino acids: CSAILQTGSGMSYEQYF. CDR3 in DNA: TGCAGTGCTATACTTCAGACGGGGTCGGGAATGTCCTACGAGCAGTACTTC.

In its sample, this clonotype was seen many times. The chain couples TRBV6-1 to TRBJ2-1, with 10 bases lining up with TRBD2. CDR1 and CDR2 from the germline V gene are MNHNS and SASEGT. CDR3 length: 15 amino acids. V dropped 5 bases and J dropped 7; count of bases not matched to a gene: 8. The CDR3 DNA reads as TGTGCCAGCAGTTTTGAAGCGGGAGGGTATAATGAGCAGTTCTTC. Amino acids: CASSFEAGGYNEQFF.

There are many counts of this clonotype. The genes are TRBV2 and TRBJ1-1, with D perhaps TRBD1 (5 bases). The CDR3 consists of 11 residues. Trimming shortened V by 8 bases and J by 11 bases, and 15 bases separated the two germline ends. Germline-derived CDR1 and CDR2 are SNHLY and FYNNEI. The CDR3 here is CASGWGRDAFF. In DNA form, the CDR3 reads TGTGCCAGCGGGTGGGGCAGGGACGCTTTCTTT. Looking up the rest from reference TRBV2 and TRBJ1-1 gives the full variable domain: EPEVTQTPSHQVTQMGQEVILRCVPISNHLYFYWYRQILGQKVEFLVSFYNNEISEKSEIFDDQFSVERPDGSNFTLKIRSTKLEDSAMYFCASGWGRDAFFGQGTRLTVV.

The rearrangement joins TRBV5-1 to TRBJ1-6; D remains ambiguous. Germline V gene data show CDR1 as SGHRS and CDR2 as YFSETQ. V lost 1 base to trimming and J lost 2 bases, with 7 bases between them. CDR3 length equals 15 residues. CDR3 nucleotides: TGCGCCAGCAGCTTGACGCTTGCCTATAATTCACCCCTCCACTTT. Amino acid sequence: CASSLTLAYNSPLHF.

This clonotype showed up many times. This sequence joins TRBV15 and TRBJ1-1; 7 bases line up with TRBD1. The germline V gene encodes CDR1 LNHNV and CDR2 YYDKDF (reference sequence). CDR3 size: 16 residues. With V trimmed by 1 base and J by 3 bases, 8 bases remained unmatched. The CDR3 sequence is CATSRGEGGAYTEAFF. The CDR3 DNA reads TGTGCCACCAGCAGAGGGGAAGGGGGCGCGTACACTGAAGCTTTCTTT.

This clonotype was recorded many times. The chain couples TRBV28 to TRBJ1-2, with TRBD1 identical over 9 bases. Looked up from germline, CDR1 is MDHEN and CDR2 is SYDVKM. After removal of 6 bases from V and 8 bases from J, the junction contained 7 bases not matched to a gene. The CDR3 runs 13 residues. This CDR3 reads CASRRTGAKGYTF. The CDR3 DNA reads TGTGCCAGCAGAAGGACAGGGGCAAAGGGCTACACCTTC.

This clonotype was recorded at least ten times. This sequence joins TRBV7-3 and TRBJ2-7; no clear D. Trimming removed 2 bases from V and 3 bases from J, with 11 bases in between. Germline V lookup: CDR1 SGHTA, CDR2 FQGTGA. CDR3 size: 14 residues. The CDR3 bases are TGTGCCAGCAGCTTAGAACGGCCCCACTACGAGCAGTACTTC. This sequence encodes CASSLERPHYEQYF.

This clonotype was seen a few times. The V gene is TRBV18, the J gene TRBJ1-1, with D tentatively TRBD1 (5 bases). The CDR3 sequence is 17 residues long. V lost 0 bases, J lost 4 bases, and 18 bases lay in between. Germline V gives CDR1 KGHSH, CDR2 LQKENI. The CDR3 region is CASSPPVVGAGVTEAFF. DNA for the CDR3: TGTGCCAGCTCACCACCAGTGGTTGGGGCGGGGGTCACTGAAGCTTTCTTT.

This clonotype was found many times. The chain joins TRBV10-1 to TRBJ1-2; TRBD1 matches 7 bases. CDR1 and CDR2 from the germline V gene are WNHNN and SYGVQD (reference sequence). V lost 2 bases, J lost 4 bases, and 1 base stayed unmatched. There are 13 residues in the CDR3. CDR3 sequence: CASSEGTAYGYTF. The CDR3 DNA reads TGCGCCAGCAGTGAGGGGACAGCCTATGGCTACACCTTC.

This clonotype came up a few times. V gene TRBV20-1 combines with J gene TRBJ2-1; 11 bases align to TRBD2. CDR1 and CDR2 from the germline V gene are DFQATT and SNEGSKA (reference sequence). This CDR3 is built from 14 residues. Losses at the gene ends were 5 bases for V and 3 bases for J; bases not matched to a gene: 3. The CDR3 protein is CSALTSGSYNEQFF. DNA of the CDR3: TGCAGTGCTCTTACTAGCGGGAGCTACAATGAGCAGTTCTTC.